These 32 T cell receptor beta chains share one sample of origin, sequenced in a study of blood T cell repertoires in COVID-19. Produced via immunoSEQ multiplex PCR; TCRdb's table is partial and in-frame only. The sample lists 150,000 to 200,000 clones, approximately 93% seen once, with just under 2% in the top ten. The sequenced sample was peripheral blood. The receptors derive from a woman aged 55-69 years with COVID-19, enrolled during active disease.

This chain joins TRBV7-9 and TRBJ2-7, with D tentatively TRBD2 (6 bases). The ends were cut back, 5 bases at V and 6 bases at J, with 11 bases in the middle. This CDR3 has 12 residues. The germline V gene encodes CDR1 SEHNR and CDR2 FQNEAQ (reference sequence). Here the CDR3 reads CASSPVGGEQYF. The DNA for the CDR3 is TGTGCCAGCAGCCCAGTGGGGGGCGAGCAGTACTTC.

V and J are TRBV5-1 and TRBJ2-7; perhaps TRBD1 as D (6 bases). CDR1 is SGHRS, CDR2 YFSETQ, per germline. Trimming removed 2 bases from V and 0 bases from J, with 18 bases in between. The CDR3 has 17 residues. The CDR3 here is CASSFSWGPDSSYEQYF. The CDR3 bases are TGCGCCAGCAGCTTCTCTTGGGGGCCGGACAGCTCCTACGAGCAGTACTTC.

V gene TRBV6-1 combines with J gene TRBJ2-4, with TRBD2 matching over 10 bases. CDR3 length equals 16 residues. Germline CDR1 is MNHNS and CDR2 is SASEGT. J gave up 4 bases and V 4 bases, and 7 bases lay outside the gene matches. CDR3: CASSVVAGGSKNIQYF. The CDR3 nucleotides are TGTGCCAGCAGTGTGGTAGCGGGGGGTTCAAAAAACATTCAGTACTTC.

The chain couples TRBV29-1 to TRBJ1-2; D gene ambiguous. Germline assignment: CDR1 SQVTM and CDR2 ANQGSEA. V shed 3 bases and J shed 2 bases, with 7 bases lying between them. CDR3 length: 12 amino acids. The CDR3 protein is CSVEGRNYGYTF. The CDR3 DNA is TGCAGCGTTGAGGGCAGGAACTATGGCTACACCTTC.

This clone was detected once. This chain connects TRBV18 to TRBJ1-1; no reliable D call. The germline CDR1 and CDR2 sequences are KGHSH and LQKENI. The CDR3 has 16 amino acids. V lost 3 bases, J lost 1 base, and 15 bases lay in between. The CDR3 loop reads CASSPLKSLGNTEAFF. CDR3 nucleotide sequence: TGTGCCAGCTCACCGTTGAAGTCTCTCGGGAACACTGAAGCTTTCTTT.

This chain joins TRBV2 and TRBJ1-3, with a tentative D call TRBD1 (5 bases). Germline V gene lookup returns CDR1 SNHLY and CDR2 FYNNEI. V gave up 8 bases and J gave up 3 bases, with 14 bases separating them. The CDR3 runs 14 residues. CDR3 loop: CASSQVQGGNTIYF. CDR3 nucleotides: TGTGCCAGCTCACAGGTCCAGGGTGGAAACACCATATATTTT.

This chain connects TRBV5-1 to TRBJ2-5, with 7 bases matching TRBD1. CDR3 length equals 13 residues. V lost 6 bases, J lost 3 bases, and 5 bases stayed unmatched. The germline V gene encodes CDR1 SGHRS and CDR2 YFSETQ. This chain's CDR3 is CASKGTAKETQYF. CDR3 DNA: TGCGCCAGCAAGGGGACAGCCAAAGAGACCCAGTACTTC.

V gene TRBV7-2 combines with J gene TRBJ2-3; 7 bases map to TRBD2. V was pared by 3 bases and J by 2 bases, with 5 bases of the junction left unmatched. The CDR3 has 15 amino acids. CDR1 and CDR2 (germline): SGHTA, FQGNSA. Here the CDR3 DNA reads TGTGCCAGCAGCTTTTCTAGCGGTTACACAGATACGCAGTATTTT. Amino acids: CASSFSSGYTDTQYF.

V usage is TRBV14 and J usage is TRBJ1-1, with D possibly being TRBD1 (5 bases). Germline CDR1 and CDR2: SGHDN and FVKESK. The CDR3 has 14 residues. Trimming shortened V by 2 bases and J by 1 base, and 8 bases separated the two germline ends. CDR3 in amino acids: CASSQFRENTEAFF. CDR3 in DNA: TGTGCCAGCAGCCAATTCAGGGAGAACACTGAAGCTTTCTTT.

J is TRBJ1-3 and V is TRBV5-1, with 7 positions matching TRBD1. The J segment lost 4 bases and the V segment lost 4 bases, leaving 14 bases of the junction unmatched. The length of the CDR3 is 17 residues. CDR1 and CDR2 from the germline V gene are SGHRS and YFSETQ. CDR3 in amino acids: CASSLSRGGPSGNTIYF. CDR3 coding DNA: TGCGCCAGCAGCCTGAGTAGAGGGGGCCCATCCGGAAACACCATATATTTT.

J is TRBJ1-5 and V is TRBV7-2, with 8 bases identical to TRBD1. With 8 bases clipped from V and 4 bases from J, the junction kept 10 bases outside the gene matches. Per the germline V gene, CDR1 is SGHTA and CDR2 is FQGNSA. This CDR3 spans 15 amino acids. This chain's CDR3 is CASSWTGRANQPQHF. The CDR3 DNA sequence: TGTGCCAGCTCCTGGACAGGGCGGGCTAATCAGCCCCAGCATTTT. The variable domain in full, with the rest retrieved from reference TRBV7-2 and TRBJ1-5, is GAGVSQSPSNKVTEKGKDVELRCDPISGHTALYWYRQSLGQGLEFLIYFQGNSAPDKSGLPSDRFSAERTGGSVSTLTIQRTQQEDSAVYLCASSWTGRANQPQHFGDGTRLSIL.

In its sample, this clone was seen once. The chain recombines TRBV7-9 with TRBJ2-5, with TRBD2 matching over 13 bases. V trimming: 5 bases; J trimming: 5 bases; junction bases outside the gene matches: 8. Germline CDR1 reads SEHNR; CDR2 reads FQNEAQ (reference sequence). The CDR3 totals 16 residues. Here the CDR3 reads CASSPRLAGGRETQYF. As DNA, the CDR3 is TGTGCCAGCAGCCCGAGACTAGCGGGGGGCCGGGAGACCCAGTACTTC.

Only one count was recorded for this clone. This rearrangement joins TRBV11-2 to TRBJ1-2; D may be TRBD1 (6 bases). Germline values: CDR1 SGHAT, CDR2 FQNNGV. The length of the CDR3 is 13 residues. Trimming removed 2 bases from V and 4 bases from J, with 8 bases in between. The chain's CDR3 is CASSLTGPYGYTF. In nucleotides, the CDR3 is TGTGCCAGCAGCTTAACAGGGCCCTATGGCTACACCTTC.

V is TRBV13 and J is TRBJ2-1, with 10 nucleotides matching TRBD2. V was pared by 0 bases and J by 8 bases, with 7 bases of the junction left unmatched. Germline V lookup: CDR1 PRHDT, CDR2 FYEKMQ (reference sequence). There are 16 residues in the CDR3. CDR3 protein: CASSLGASGGAHEQFF. DNA of the CDR3: TGTGCCAGCAGCTTAGGTGCCAGCGGGGGGGCTCATGAGCAGTTCTTC.

The chain employs TRBV6-2 or TRBV6-3 and TRBJ1-2, with D possibly TRBD1 on 5 matching bases. The V gene lost 0 bases and the J gene lost 3 bases, with 11 bases spanning the gap. CDR3 size: 15 residues. The germline V gene has CDR1 MNHEY and CDR2 SVGEGT. As DNA, the CDR3 is TGTGCCAGCAGTTACTCAAGGGGATCTGACTATGGCTACACCTTC. The encoded protein is CASSYSRGSDYGYTF.

This clone was observed a single time. The chain recombines TRBV3-1 (or the pseudogene TRBV3-2) with TRBJ1-5, with unresolved D. Trimming shortened V by 1 base and J by 7 bases, and 11 bases separated the two germline ends. Germline V gives CDR1 LGHDT, CDR2 YNNKEL (reference sequence). The CDR3 runs 14 residues. The chain's CDR3 is CASSQVNSEQPQHF. CDR3 bases: TGTGCCAGCAGCCAAGTAAACAGTGAACAGCCCCAGCATTTT.

V and J are TRBV18 and TRBJ2-3; D is ambiguous. V was trimmed by 2 bases and J by 0 bases, leaving 6 bases between them. Germline CDR1 is KGHSH and CDR2 is LQKENI. CDR3 size: 14 residues. CDR3 sequence (DNA): TGTGCCAGCTCACCAAGCGAAAGCACAGATACGCAGTATTTT. Encoded protein: CASSPSESTDTQYF.

The chain combines TRBV7-9 with TRBJ1-1, with 8 positions matching TRBD1. The CDR3 extends over 19 amino acids. CDR1 and CDR2 (germline): SEHNR, FQNEAQ (reference sequence). The J segment lost 1 base and the V segment lost 3 bases, leaving 16 bases of the junction unmatched. The CDR3 loop reads CASSFSVALRQGPNTEAFF. CDR3 bases: TGTGCCAGCAGCTTCTCCGTAGCACTCCGACAGGGGCCGAACACTGAAGCTTTCTTT.

This chain uses TRBV15 with TRBJ2-5; D possibly corresponds to TRBD1 (5 bases). Trimming pared 0 bases from V and 3 bases from J, leaving 11 bases between. The germline V gene has CDR1 LNHNV and CDR2 YYDKDF (reference sequence). The CDR3 totals 15 residues. The CDR3 nucleotides are TGTGCCACCAGCAGAGATAAGGGGTTTGAAGAGACCCAGTACTTC. It translates to CATSRDKGFEETQYF. The whole variable domain, filled in from reference TRBV15 and TRBJ2-5, reads DAMVIQNPRYQVTQFGKPVTLSCSQTLNHNVMYWYQQKSSQAPKLLFHYYDKDFNNEADTPDNFQSRRPNTSFCFLDIRSPGLGDTAMYLCATSRDKGFEETQYFGPGTRLLVL.

J is TRBJ2-2 and V is TRBV5-5, with 9 bases identical to TRBD1. Germline V gene lookup returns CDR1 SGHKS and CDR2 YYEKEE (reference sequence). This CDR3 has 15 residues. The J segment lost 4 bases and the V segment lost 4 bases, leaving 5 bases of the junction unmatched. The CDR3 region has the DNA TGTGCCAGCAGCCCGGGACAGGGATTCACCGGGGAGCTGTTTTTT. It yields the protein CASSPGQGFTGELFF.

The V and J genes are TRBV7-9 and TRBJ2-7; no reliable D call. CDR3 length equals 16 residues. Germline values: CDR1 SEHNR, CDR2 FQNEAQ (reference sequence). V lost 1 base, J lost 0 bases, and 13 bases lay in between. The CDR3 loop is CASSLDGVGNSYEQYF. For the CDR3, the DNA is TGTGCCAGCAGCTTAGACGGAGTAGGTAACTCCTACGAGCAGTACTTC.

This chain joins TRBV19 and TRBJ1-5; D unresolved. V dropped 1 base and J dropped 5 bases, with 12 bases sitting between them. This CDR3 has 15 residues. From germline, CDR1 is LNHDA and CDR2 SQIVND (reference sequence). CDR3 nucleotide sequence: TGTGCCAGTAGTATAGGAACCGACGGGGATCAGCCCCAGCATTTT. Translation gives CASSIGTDGDQPQHF.

This clone was found once. The chain is built from TRBV9 and TRBJ1-2; tentative D call: TRBD1 (6 bases). The V and J ends lost 3 bases and 8 bases respectively, with 14 bases between them. The CDR3 consists of 13 residues. Germline-derived CDR1 and CDR2 are SGDLS and YYNGEE. The CDR3 spells CASSDRQAGGYTF. CDR3 in DNA: TGTGCCAGCAGCGACCGACAGGCGGGCGGCTACACCTTC.

This chain uses TRBV4-2 with TRBJ1-2; 7 nucleotides line up with TRBD1. The CDR3 extends over 15 amino acids. The germline V gene has CDR1 LGHNA and CDR2 YNFKEQ. V lost 0 bases to trimming and J lost 4 bases; unmatched junction nucleotides: 5. The CDR3 is CASSQEVTGRYGYTF. The CDR3, as DNA: TGTGCCAGCAGCCAAGAAGTGACAGGGCGCTATGGCTACACCTTC.

The genes are TRBV5-1 and TRBJ1-1, with 7 bases lining up with TRBD1. Germline loops: CDR1 SGHRS, CDR2 YFSETQ. The CDR3 spans 13 residues. The V gene end was trimmed by 4 bases and the J gene end by 6 bases; junction bases not matched to a gene: 6. The CDR3 nucleotides read TGCGCCAGCAGCGGGAGGACAGGTCCTGAAGCTTTCTTT. Protein product: CASSGRTGPEAFF.

This clone was picked up one time. The rearrangement joins TRBV11-2 to TRBJ1-4; D not certain. The CDR3 is 15 residues long. Deletions cut 1 base from V and 7 bases from J, with 13 bases between. Germline CDR1 and CDR2: SGHAT and FQNNGV. The CDR3, as DNA: TGTGCCAGCAGCTTAGTGTCGGGGTTAGGTGAAAAACTGTTTTTT. It yields the protein CASSLVSGLGEKLFF.

CDR3 region: CASSLYVTTGGSNQPQHF. CDR3 bases: TGTGCCAGCAGCTTATACGTTACAACAGGGGGAAGCAATCAGCCCCAGCATTTT. The J gene is TRBJ1-5, the V gene TRBV7-2; 8 bases map to TRBD1. This CDR3 spans 18 amino acids. Germline V CDR1 and CDR2: SGHTA, FQGNSA. The trim removed 2 bases at V and 1 base at J, leaving 10 bases unmatched.

The chain carries TRBV7-9 and TRBJ1-5; 9 nucleotides line up with TRBD1. The CDR3 spans 16 residues. V trimming: 6 bases; J trimming: 5 bases; junction bases outside the gene matches: 11. CDR1 is SEHNR and CDR2 is FQNEAQ in the germline V gene (reference sequence). The CDR3 DNA reads TGTGCCAGCAGTACGGACAGGGGAGGTTGGGATCAGCCCCAGCATTTT. Encoded protein: CASSTDRGGWDQPQHF.

This chain connects TRBV3-1 (or the pseudogene TRBV3-2) to TRBJ1-3; D gene ambiguous. The germline CDR1 and CDR2 sequences are LGHDT and YNNKEL (reference sequence). Deletions cut 0 bases from V and 0 bases from J, with 12 bases between. The CDR3 extends over 17 amino acids. The CDR3 sequence: CASSQDGLTISGNTIYF. The CDR3 coding sequence is TGTGCCAGCAGCCAAGACGGACTCACTATCTCTGGAAACACCATATATTTT.

The V call is TRBV5-5, the J call TRBJ1-2, with D unresolved. The CDR3 runs to 15 residues. CDR1 is SGHKS, CDR2 YYEKEE, per germline (reference sequence). Trimming removed 1 base from V and 4 bases from J, with 14 bases in between. CDR3 sequence reads: CASSLFGLEGYGYTF. CDR3 in DNA: TGTGCCAGCAGCTTGTTTGGGTTGGAGGGCTATGGCTACACCTTC.

This rearrangement joins TRBV4-3 to TRBJ2-7, with 7 bases matching TRBD1. The trim removed 0 bases at V and 2 bases at J, leaving 1 base unmatched. This CDR3 contains 14 residues. The V gene's germline CDR1 is LGHNA and CDR2 YSLEER. The CDR3: CASSQEQGTYEQYF. The CDR3 DNA sequence: TGCGCCAGCAGCCAAGAACAGGGGACCTACGAGCAGTACTTC.

The V and J genes are TRBV23-1 and TRBJ2-1; 8 bases are shared with TRBD2. Being an ORF, TRBV23-1 has a function that is uncertain. This CDR3 region has 17 residues. V trimming: 2 bases; J trimming: 5 bases; junction bases outside the gene matches: 11. This CDR3 is CASSQTLEGLGHNEQFF. The CDR3 region has the DNA TGCGCCAGCAGTCAAACCTTAGAGGGACTAGGGCACAATGAGCAGTTCTTC.